A single sample is the source of the 10 T cell receptor beta chains below, sequenced in a study of blood T cell repertoires in COVID-19. Sequencing used immunoSEQ multiplex PCR; TCRdb keeps in-frame clones, though not all of them. Here the sample spans roughly 260,000 clones, about nine tenths being singletons. The sequencing input was PBMCs or T cells enriched from blood (not recorded which). These receptors came from a woman in her twenties or thirties with acute COVID-19.

The gene calls are TRBV6-2 or TRBV6-3 and TRBJ1-3; a weak D match, TRBD1 (6 bases). The CDR3 has 15 amino acids. CDR1 is MNHEY, CDR2 SVGEGT, per germline. The V gene lost 5 bases and the J gene lost 2 bases, with 13 bases spanning the gap. CDR3 sequence (DNA): TGTGCCAGCAGTGGTACAGGGCAGACTGGAAACACCATATATTTT. Amino acids: CASSGTGQTGNTIYF.

CDR3: CASSFLSSGNTIYF. CDR3 sequence (DNA): TGTGCCAGCAGTTTCCTGTCTTCTGGAAACACCATATATTTT. V is TRBV28 and J is TRBJ1-3; D not resolved. Trimming took 3 bases from V and 1 from J, leaving 7 bases between them. This CDR3 comprises 14 residues. CDR1 MDHEN and CDR2 SYDVKM come from the germline V gene. The whole variable domain, filled in from reference TRBV28 and TRBJ1-3, reads DVKVTQSSRYLVKRTGEKVFLECVQDMDHENMFWYRQDPGLGLRLIYFSYDVKMKEKGDIPEGYSVSREKKERFSLILESASTNQTSMYLCASSFLSSGNTIYFGEGSWLTVV.

The chain uses TRBV28 and TRBJ1-2; unclear D gene. Trimming removed 2 bases at V and 7 bases at J, with 8 bases between. Germline CDR1 and CDR2: MDHEN and SYDVKM. CDR3 size: 12 residues. The CDR3 DNA sequence: TGTGCCAGCAGTTTACAAACGGGTGGCTACACCTTC. It encodes CASSLQTGGYTF.

This clone was counted a single time. The chain recombines TRBV20-1 with TRBJ1-2; D remains ambiguous. Germline V lookup: CDR1 DFQATT, CDR2 SNEGSKA (reference sequence). CDR3 size: 14 residues. With 3 bases removed from V and 2 bases from J, the gap between germline ends came to 13 bases. CDR3 in amino acids: CSASGRSYNYGYTF. Written as DNA, the CDR3 is TGCAGTGCTAGTGGCCGTTCCTACAACTATGGCTACACCTTC.

The chain employs TRBV19 and TRBJ2-3; 7 nucleotides line up with TRBD2. The V gene end was trimmed by 5 bases and the J gene end by 0 bases; junction bases not matched to a gene: 2. The CDR3 has 14 amino acids. The V gene's germline CDR1 is LNHDA and CDR2 SQIVND (reference sequence). The CDR3 nucleotides are TGTGCCAGTAGTGCTAGCGGAAGCACAGATACGCAGTATTTT. Its protein product is CASSASGSTDTQYF.

CDR3 nucleotides: TGTGCCAGCTCACCGACAGGGGGGTCTGAAGCTTTCTTT. This sequence encodes CASSPTGGSEAFF. The V and J genes are TRBV18 and TRBJ1-1; 9 nucleotides line up with TRBD1. The length of the CDR3 is 13 residues. V lost 3 bases, J lost 6 bases, and 2 bases stayed unmatched. From germline, CDR1 is KGHSH and CDR2 LQKENI. Filled out from reference TRBV18 and TRBJ1-1, the complete variable domain reads NAGVMQNPRHLVRRRGQEARLRCSPMKGHSHVYWYRQLPEEGLKFMVYLQKENIIDESGMPKERFSAEFPKEGPSILRIQQVVRGDSAAYFCASSPTGGSEAFFGQGTRLTVV.

The chain employs TRBV2 and TRBJ1-2, with 8 bases matching TRBD1. CDR1 and CDR2 (germline): SNHLY, FYNNEI. The CDR3 loop spans 14 amino acids. Trimming cost V 8 bases and J 3 bases; bases outside gene matches: 8. The CDR3 protein is CASCYRGNDYGYTF. CDR3 bases: TGTGCCAGCTGTTACAGGGGGAATGACTATGGCTACACCTTC. The whole variable domain, filled in from reference TRBV2 and TRBJ1-2, reads EPEVTQTPSHQVTQMGQEVILRCVPISNHLYFYWYRQILGQKVEFLVSFYNNEISEKSEIFDDQFSVERPDGSNFTLKIRSTKLEDSAMYFCASCYRGNDYGYTFGSGTRLTVV.

V and J are TRBV5-4 and TRBJ1-1; TRBD1 matches 8 bases. The V gene end was trimmed by 4 bases and the J gene end by 6 bases; junction bases not matched to a gene: 5. CDR3 length: 13 amino acids. CDR1 is SGHNT and CDR2 is YYREEE in the germline V gene (reference sequence). CDR3: CASSLTGVSEAFF. CDR3 DNA sequence: TGTGCCAGCAGCCTGACAGGGGTCTCTGAAGCTTTCTTT.

This clone showed up just once. The rearrangement links TRBV27 to TRBJ2-7; 14 bases agree with TRBD2. This CDR3 spans 14 amino acids. V lost 11 bases, J lost 5 bases, and 8 bases stayed unmatched. Germline V gene lookup returns CDR1 MNHEY and CDR2 SMNVEV (reference sequence). The CDR3 DNA reads TGTGCCGGGGGGACTAGCGGGAGCCTCGACGAGCAGTACTTC. This translates into CAGGTSGSLDEQYF.

This chain uses TRBV14 with TRBJ2-2, with 9 positions matching TRBD1. V shed 1 base, J shed 4 bases, and the junction held 4 bases outside the gene matches. Germline V gives CDR1 SGHDN, CDR2 FVKESK. The CDR3 runs 16 residues. CDR3 loop: CASSQVGTGITGELFF. CDR3 nucleotide sequence: TGTGCCAGCAGCCAAGTTGGGACAGGGATCACCGGGGAGCTGTTTTTT. Drawing the rest from reference TRBV14 and TRBJ2-2, the complete variable domain is EAGVTQFPSHSVIEKGQTVTLRCDPISGHDNLYWYRRVMGKEIKFLLHFVKESKQDESGMPNNRFLAERTGGTYSTLKVQPAELEDSGVYFCASSQVGTGITGELFFGEGSRLTVL.